This is a list of T cell receptor beta chains from one sample in a study of T cell repertoires in cytomegalovirus infection. Antigens of these TCRs are unknown. Using its own MiXCR run on the reads, TCRdb lists one record per CDR3 protein. In the table there are about 130,000 distinct CDR3 sequences, roughly a quarter of which are singletons. The sequencing sample was made of PBMCs, sequenced either directly or after in vitro stimulation (not recorded which). These receptors were obtained from a human donor in good health (CMV status not recorded). Some clones in this sample may be carry-over from other donors' samples. CDR3s include the opening cysteine and the closing phenylalanine or tryptophan. A D gene is named only where the DNA matches it firmly. Expanded clones are given a class, and other clones once, few, many or no size at all.

CDR3aa,CDR3nt,d_gene,v_gene,j_gene,abundance
CASSYSLLAGDEQYF,TGTGCCAGCAGTTACTCGTTACTAGCGGGAGACGAGCAGTACTTC,TRBD2,TRBV6-2/TRBV6-3,TRBJ2-7,.
CASRRSGTSATGELFF,TGTGCCAGCAGACGATCCGGGACTAGCGCCACCGGGGAGCTGTTTTTT,TRBD2,TRBV28,TRBJ2-2,.
CASSLDLVRDQAFF,TGTGCCAGCAGCTTGGATTTGGTTCGAGACCAAGCTTTCTTT,.,TRBV5-5,TRBJ1-1,few
CASSSRRVAGSYEQYF,TGTGCCAGCAGCTCCCGTCGGGTAGCGGGCTCGTACGAGCAGTACTTC,TRBD2,TRBV7-2,TRBJ2-7,many
CSVNKQGASNTEAFF,TGCAGCGTGAATAAACAGGGGGCGTCCAACACTGAAGCTTTCTTT,TRBD1,TRBV29-1,TRBJ1-1,few
CSAVVLTDTQYF,TGCAGTGCCGTTGTGCTCACAGATACGCAGTATTTT,.,TRBV20-1,TRBJ2-3,few
CASSYLPGQISYEQYF,TGTGCCAGCAGCTACCTACCGGGACAGATATCCTACGAGCAGTACTTC,TRBD1,TRBV7-2,TRBJ2-7,few
CASSPSGSTDTQYF,TGTGCCAGCAGTCCTAGCGGGAGCACAGATACGCAGTATTTT,TRBD2,TRBV6-5,TRBJ2-3,many
CASSPRPQVSDGYTF,TGTGCCAGCTCACCAAGACCCCAGGTTTCAGATGGCTACACCTTC,.,TRBV18,TRBJ1-2,.
CASSGYSGNTIYF,TGTGCCAGCAGCGGATACTCTGGAAACACCATATATTTT,.,TRBV7-6,TRBJ1-3,.
CASSLVVTSGFQETQYF,TGTGCCAGCAGCCTCGTCGTGACTAGCGGCTTCCAAGAGACCCAGTACTTC,TRBD2,TRBV7-2,TRBJ2-5,many
CSVDNFEGSYNEQFF,TGCAGCGTTGACAACTTCGAGGGGTCCTACAATGAGCAGTTCTTC,.,TRBV29-1,TRBJ2-1,.
CAISEFAEEGYEQYF,TGTGCCATCAGTGAGTTCGCAGAAGAGGGCTACGAGCAGTACTTC,.,TRBV10-3,TRBJ2-7,.
CASSSTLGHPSDEQYF,TGTGCCAGCAGTTCCACCCTGGGACACCCGAGCGACGAGCAGTACTTC,.,TRBV12-3/TRBV12-4,TRBJ2-7,.
CASTNLGPDTQYF,TGTGCCAGCACCAATCTCGGTCCAGATACGCAGTATTTT,.,TRBV12-3/TRBV12-4,TRBJ2-3,.
CASSDRGTQYF,TGTGCCAGCAGTGACAGGGGGACCCAGTACTTC,TRBD1,TRBV6-2/TRBV6-3,TRBJ2-5,few
CASSLEPRIMGGANVLTF,TGTGCCAGCAGCTTGGAACCACGGATTATGGGTGGGGCCAACGTCCTGACTTTC,.,TRBV5-5,TRBJ2-6,few
CASSLSRDRYTDTQYF,TGTGCCAGCAGCTTGTCGAGGGACAGGTACACAGATACGCAGTATTTT,TRBD1,TRBV7-9,TRBJ2-3,.
CASSIYYGYTF,TGTGCCAGTAGTATTTACTATGGCTACACCTTC,.,TRBV19,TRBJ1-2,.
CASSVSGLAGSTDTQYF,TGTGCCAGCAGTGTATCGGGACTAGCGGGGAGCACAGATACGCAGTATTTT,TRBD2,TRBV6-6,TRBJ2-3,once
CASSLVGVVEQFF,TGTGCCAGCAGTTTAGTAGGGGTGGTCGAGCAGTTCTTC,.,TRBV12-3/TRBV12-4,TRBJ2-1,.
CASSRWDRSTGELFF,TGTGCCAGCAGCCGTTGGGACAGGAGCACCGGGGAGCTGTTTTTT,TRBD1,TRBV3-1,TRBJ2-2,few
CASSKVGTGMRGREETQYF,TGTGCCAGCAGCAAAGTCGGGACTGGTATGAGGGGGAGGGAAGAGACCCAGTACTTC,.,TRBV5-6,TRBJ2-5,.
CASSSLPGTLREKLFF,TGTGCCAGCAGCTCACTCCCCGGGACACTCCGTGAAAAACTGTTTTTT,.,TRBV7-2,TRBJ1-4,.
CASSLVGGGRVPETQYF,TGTGCCAGCAGCTTAGTGGGGGGCGGGAGGGTTCCAGAGACCCAGTACTTC,TRBD2,TRBV7-8,TRBJ2-5,many